The 5 T cell receptor beta chains given below trace back to one sample, sequenced in a study of cytomegalovirus exposure and HLA in healthy donors. Assay used: immunoSEQ multiplex PCR; TCRdb lists only in-frame clones, some missing. This sample carries more than 250,000 clones, around 87% of them seen once, and the ten largest clones take over 1%. The sequencing input was PBMCs. These receptor sequences come from a woman aged 30 to 39 in good health and CMV-seropositive.

The J gene is TRBJ1-5, the V gene TRBV7-8; TRBD1 is a possible D gene (6 bases). The CDR3 runs 15 residues. Trimming took 0 bases from V and 7 from J, leaving 13 bases between them. Germline CDR1 and CDR2: SGHVS and FQNEAQ. The CDR3: CASSLAGTPRQPQHF. The CDR3 coding sequence is TGTGCCAGCAGCTTAGCGGGGACACCCCGCCAGCCCCAGCATTTT.

This clone was counted once. The chain recombines TRBV9 with TRBJ2-7, with a possible D match to TRBD2 (6 bases). Trimming removed 5 bases from V and 1 base from J, with 13 bases in between. The CDR3 consists of 14 residues. Germline V gene lookup returns CDR1 SGDLS and CDR2 YYNGEE. The CDR3 DNA sequence: TGTGCCAGCAGTCCCCGGGAGAATTCCTACGAGCAGTACTTC. It encodes CASSPRENSYEQYF.

The J gene is TRBJ2-7, the V gene TRBV4-1; 11 positions match TRBD2. Germline V gene lookup returns CDR1 MGHRA and CDR2 YSYEKL. The CDR3 extends over 16 amino acids. J lost 4 bases, V lost 4 bases, and 9 bases had no gene match. In DNA, the CDR3 is TGCGCCAGCAGCCTCCTAGCGGGAGGCCCCGGGTACGAGCAGTACTTC. It encodes CASSLLAGGPGYEQYF.

V and J are TRBV4-3 and TRBJ1-2; D call uncertain. The CDR3 runs to 16 residues. V lost 0 bases, J lost 2 bases, and 13 bases lay in between. CDR1 and CDR2 (germline): LGHNA, YSLEER. CDR3 sequence: CASSQDGVGSNYGYTF. The CDR3 DNA is TGCGCCAGCAGCCAAGATGGTGTGGGGAGCAACTATGGCTACACCTTC.

In DNA, the CDR3 is TGTGCCAGCAGCTTAGAGCGGGGCGACGGAAACGAGCAGTACTTC. Encoded protein: CASSLERGDGNEQYF. The chain combines TRBV7-2 with TRBJ2-7; TRBD2 aligns across 7 bases. The CDR3 loop spans 15 amino acids. Per germline, CDR1 SGHTA and CDR2 FQGNSA. V trimming: 1 base; J trimming: 5 bases; junction bases outside the gene matches: 8.